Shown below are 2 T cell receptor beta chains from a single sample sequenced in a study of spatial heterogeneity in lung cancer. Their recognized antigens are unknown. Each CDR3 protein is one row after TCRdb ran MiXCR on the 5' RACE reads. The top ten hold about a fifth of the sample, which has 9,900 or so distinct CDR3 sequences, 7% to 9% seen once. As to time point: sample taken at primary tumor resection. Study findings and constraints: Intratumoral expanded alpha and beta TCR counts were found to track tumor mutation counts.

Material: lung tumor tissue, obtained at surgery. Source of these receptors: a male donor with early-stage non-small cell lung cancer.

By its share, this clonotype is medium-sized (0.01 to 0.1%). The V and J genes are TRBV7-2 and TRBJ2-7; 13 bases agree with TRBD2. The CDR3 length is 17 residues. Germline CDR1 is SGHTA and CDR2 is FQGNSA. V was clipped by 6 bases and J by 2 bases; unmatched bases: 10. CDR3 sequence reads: CASSRRTSGGETYEQYF. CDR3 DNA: TGTGCCAGCAGTCGGAGGACTAGCGGGGGTGAAACCTACGAGCAGTACTTC.

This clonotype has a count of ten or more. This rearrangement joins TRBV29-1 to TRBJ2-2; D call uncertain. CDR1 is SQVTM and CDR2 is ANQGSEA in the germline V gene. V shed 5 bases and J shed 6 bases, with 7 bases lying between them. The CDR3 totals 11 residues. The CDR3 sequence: CSVLGAGELFF. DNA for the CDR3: TGCAGCGTTTTGGGTGCCGGGGAGCTGTTTTTT.